This T cell receptor (beta chain) was identified during a study of T cell responses to AZD1222 COVID-19 vaccine. Here immunoSEQ multiplex PCR was the method, and the copy in TCRdb shows in-frame clones only, minus some. The table shows approximately 100,000 clones, with roughly nine tenths occurring only once. The specimen comprised peripheral blood, sampled on day 0 of AZD1222 vaccination. The TCR comes from an adult in good health.

This CDR3 reads CASSPRPDSNYGYTF. CDR3 coding DNA: TGTGCCAGCAGTCCCCGCCCAGACTCTAACTATGGCTACACCTTC. The gene calls are TRBV6-5 and TRBJ1-2, with no clear D. Germline V gene sequence: CDR1 MNHEY, CDR2 SVGAGI. This CDR3 is 15 amino acids long. Trimming cost V 5 bases and J 0 bases, with 13 bases left between them.